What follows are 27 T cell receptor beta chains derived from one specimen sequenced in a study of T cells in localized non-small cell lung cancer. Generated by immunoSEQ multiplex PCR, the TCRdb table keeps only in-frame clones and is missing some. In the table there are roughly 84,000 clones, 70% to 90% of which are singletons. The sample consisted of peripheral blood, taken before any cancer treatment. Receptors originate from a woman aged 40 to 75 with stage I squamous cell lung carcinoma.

CDR3 DNA sequence: TGTGCCTGGAGTGTAGGGGTCTCTAACTATGGCTACACCTTC. This gives the protein CAWSVGVSNYGYTF. The chain has TRBV30 and TRBJ1-2; weak D call: TRBD1 (5 bases). The CDR3 runs to 14 residues. V lost 0 bases to trimming and J lost 0 bases, with 8 bases between them. The V gene's germline CDR1 is GTSNPN and CDR2 SVGIG (reference sequence).

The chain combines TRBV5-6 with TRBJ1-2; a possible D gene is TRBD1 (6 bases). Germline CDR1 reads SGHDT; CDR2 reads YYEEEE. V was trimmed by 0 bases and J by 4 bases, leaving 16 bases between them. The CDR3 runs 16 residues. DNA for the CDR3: TGTGCCAGCAGCTTGGTGCTGACAGGTGGGGGCTATGGCTACACCTTC. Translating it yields CASSLVLTGGGYGYTF.

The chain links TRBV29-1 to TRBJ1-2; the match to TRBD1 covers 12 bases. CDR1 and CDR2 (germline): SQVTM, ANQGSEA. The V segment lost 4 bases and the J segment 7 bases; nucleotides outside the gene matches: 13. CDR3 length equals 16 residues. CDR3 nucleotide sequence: TGCAGCGTTGGACCGGGACAGGGGGCACTACCGAGTGGCTACACCTTC. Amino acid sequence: CSVGPGQGALPSGYTF.

CDR3 nucleotides: TGTGCCAGCAGCAGGACTAGCGGGGCCACCGGGGAGCTGTTTTTT. It specifies CASSRTSGATGELFF. This chain uses TRBV27 with TRBJ2-2, with TRBD2 matching 12 bases. Germline V CDR1 and CDR2: MNHEY, SMNVEV (reference sequence). The CDR3 has 15 amino acids. Unmatched junction bases numbered 3, after V lost 6 bases and J lost 4 bases.

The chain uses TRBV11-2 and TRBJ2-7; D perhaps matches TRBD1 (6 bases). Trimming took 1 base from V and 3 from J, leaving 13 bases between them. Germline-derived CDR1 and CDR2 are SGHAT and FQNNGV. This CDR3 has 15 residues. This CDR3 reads CASSLVGQGNYEQYF. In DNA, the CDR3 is TGTGCCAGCAGCTTAGTGGGTCAGGGGAACTACGAGCAGTACTTC.

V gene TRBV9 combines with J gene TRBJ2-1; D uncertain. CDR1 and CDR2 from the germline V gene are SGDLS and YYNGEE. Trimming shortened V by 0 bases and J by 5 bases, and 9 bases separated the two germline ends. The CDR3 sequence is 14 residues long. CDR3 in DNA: TGTGCCAGCAGCGTAGGGTCCACTAACAATGAGCAGTTCTTC. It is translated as CASSVGSTNNEQFF.

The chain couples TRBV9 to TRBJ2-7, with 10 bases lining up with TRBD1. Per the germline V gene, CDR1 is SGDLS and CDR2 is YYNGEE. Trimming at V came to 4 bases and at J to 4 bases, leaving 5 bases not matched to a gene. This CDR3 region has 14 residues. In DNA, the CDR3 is TGTGCCAGCAGCATAGGGACAGGGGAGTACGAGCAGTACTTC. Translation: CASSIGTGEYEQYF.

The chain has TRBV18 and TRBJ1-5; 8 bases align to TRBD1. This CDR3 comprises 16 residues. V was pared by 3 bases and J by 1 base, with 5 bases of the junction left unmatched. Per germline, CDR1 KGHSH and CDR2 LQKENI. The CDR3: CASSPRGQGSNQPQHF. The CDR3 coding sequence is TGTGCCAGCTCACCGCGAGGACAGGGAAGCAATCAGCCCCAGCATTTT.

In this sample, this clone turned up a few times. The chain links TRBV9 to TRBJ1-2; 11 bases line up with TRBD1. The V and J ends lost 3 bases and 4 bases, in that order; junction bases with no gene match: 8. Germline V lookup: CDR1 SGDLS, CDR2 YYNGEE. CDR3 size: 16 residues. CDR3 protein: CASSEDRGLGRYGYTF. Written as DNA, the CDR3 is TGTGCCAGCAGCGAGGACAGGGGGCTAGGGCGCTATGGCTACACCTTC.

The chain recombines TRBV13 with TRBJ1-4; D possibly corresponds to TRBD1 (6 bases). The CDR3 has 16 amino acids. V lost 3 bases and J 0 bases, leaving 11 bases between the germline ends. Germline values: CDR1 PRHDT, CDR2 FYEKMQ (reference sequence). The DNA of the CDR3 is TGTGCCAGCAGCTTCGGGGGCGCGGCAACTAATGAAAAACTGTTTTTT. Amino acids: CASSFGGAATNEKLFF.

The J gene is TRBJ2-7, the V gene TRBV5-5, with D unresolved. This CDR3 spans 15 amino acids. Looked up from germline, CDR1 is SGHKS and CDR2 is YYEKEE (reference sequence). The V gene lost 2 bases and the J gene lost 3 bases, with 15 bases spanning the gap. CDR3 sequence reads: CASSFAPGRDYEQYF. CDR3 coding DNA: TGTGCCAGCAGCTTTGCGCCTGGCAGAGACTACGAGCAGTACTTC.

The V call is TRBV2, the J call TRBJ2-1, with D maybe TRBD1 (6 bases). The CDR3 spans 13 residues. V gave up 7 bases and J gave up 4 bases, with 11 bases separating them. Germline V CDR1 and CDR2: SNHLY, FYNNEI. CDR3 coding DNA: TGTGCCAGCACCCGGACAGTATACAATGAGCAGTTCTTC. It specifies CASTRTVYNEQFF.

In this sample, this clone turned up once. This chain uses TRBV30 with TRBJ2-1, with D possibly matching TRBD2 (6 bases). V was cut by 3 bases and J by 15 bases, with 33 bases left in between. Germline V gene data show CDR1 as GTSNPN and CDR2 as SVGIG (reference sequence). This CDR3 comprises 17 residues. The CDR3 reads CAWSASTPLMGGVRGFF. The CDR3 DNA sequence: TGTGCCTGGAGCGCAAGCACCCCTCTAATGGGCGGGGTCCGAGGGTTCTTC.

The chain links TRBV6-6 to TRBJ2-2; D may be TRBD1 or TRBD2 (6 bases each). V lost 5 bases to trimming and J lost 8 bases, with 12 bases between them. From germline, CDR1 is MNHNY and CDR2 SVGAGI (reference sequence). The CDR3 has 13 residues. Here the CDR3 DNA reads TGTGCCAGCAGTAGGGGGGAGGTGGGGGAGCTGTTTTTT. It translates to CASSRGEVGELFF.

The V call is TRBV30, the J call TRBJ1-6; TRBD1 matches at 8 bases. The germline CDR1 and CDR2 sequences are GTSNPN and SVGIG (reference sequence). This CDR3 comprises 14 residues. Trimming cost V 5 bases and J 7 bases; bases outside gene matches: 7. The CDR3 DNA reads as TGTGCCTGGGCCCAGGGACAGGCCAATTCACCCCTCCACTTT. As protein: CAWAQGQANSPLHF.

DNA for the CDR3: TGTGCCAGCAGCTCCCAAGGTCGGGGGGGTCGGAAGACCCAGTACTTC. Translating it yields CASSSQGRGGRKTQYF. This chain joins TRBV7-2 and TRBJ2-5, with 8 nucleotides matching TRBD2. The CDR3 spans 16 residues. Germline V CDR1 and CDR2: SGHTA, FQGNSA. The J segment lost 6 bases and the V segment lost 4 bases, leaving 13 bases of the junction unmatched.

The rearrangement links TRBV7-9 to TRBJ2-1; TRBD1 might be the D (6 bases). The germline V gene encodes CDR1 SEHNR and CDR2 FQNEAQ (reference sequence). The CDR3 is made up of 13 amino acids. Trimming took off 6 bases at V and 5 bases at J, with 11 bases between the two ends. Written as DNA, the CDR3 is TGTGCCAGCAGGTGGGACACTAACAATGAGCAGTTCTTC. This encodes CASRWDTNNEQFF.

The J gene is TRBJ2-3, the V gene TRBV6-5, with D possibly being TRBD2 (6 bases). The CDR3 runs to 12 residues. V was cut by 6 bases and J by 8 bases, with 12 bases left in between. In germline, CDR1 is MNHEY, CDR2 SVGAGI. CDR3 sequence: CASSGVGSTQYF. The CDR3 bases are TGTGCCAGCAGCGGGGTCGGGAGTACGCAGTATTTT.

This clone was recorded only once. The CDR3 loop is CASRTRRRYGYTF. CDR3 sequence (DNA): TGTGCCAGCAGAACCAGGAGGAGGTATGGCTACACCTTC. This rearrangement joins TRBV6-5 to TRBJ1-2; no reliable D call. The CDR3 totals 13 residues. The ends were cut back, 6 bases at V and 5 bases at J, with 13 bases in the middle. Per germline, CDR1 MNHEY and CDR2 SVGAGI.

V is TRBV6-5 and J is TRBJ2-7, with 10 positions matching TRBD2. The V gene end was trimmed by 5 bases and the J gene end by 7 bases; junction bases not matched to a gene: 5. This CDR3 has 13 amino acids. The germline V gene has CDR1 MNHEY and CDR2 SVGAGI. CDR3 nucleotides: TGTGCCAGCAGTCTACTAGCGGGGAAAGAGCAGTACTTC. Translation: CASSLLAGKEQYF.

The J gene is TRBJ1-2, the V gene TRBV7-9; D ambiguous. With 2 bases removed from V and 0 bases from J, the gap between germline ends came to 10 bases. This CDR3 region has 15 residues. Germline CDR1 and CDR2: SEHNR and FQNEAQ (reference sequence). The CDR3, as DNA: TGTGCCAGCAGCTTATCCCTAACAGCTAACTATGGCTACACCTTC. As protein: CASSLSLTANYGYTF.

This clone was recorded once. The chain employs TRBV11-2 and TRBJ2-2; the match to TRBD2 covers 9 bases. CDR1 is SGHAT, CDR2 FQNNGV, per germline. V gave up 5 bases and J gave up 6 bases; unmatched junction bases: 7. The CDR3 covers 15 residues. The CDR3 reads CASSPLGLASGELFF. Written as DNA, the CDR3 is TGTGCCAGCAGCCCTTTGGGACTAGCCTCCGGGGAGCTGTTTTTT. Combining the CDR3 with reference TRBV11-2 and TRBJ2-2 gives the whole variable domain EAGVAQSPRYKIIEKRQSVAFWCNPISGHATLYWYQQILGQGPKLLIQFQNNGVVDDSQLPKDRFSAERLKGVDSTLKIQPAKLEDSAVYLCASSPLGLASGELFFGEGSRLTVL.

The DNA of the CDR3 is TGTGCCAGCAGGACGACAGTAGGGCGGGAGACCCAGTACTTC. It codes for CASRTTVGRETQYF. This chain connects TRBV27 to TRBJ2-5; weak D call: TRBD1 (5 bases). The CDR3 is made up of 14 amino acids. Germline V gives CDR1 MNHEY, CDR2 SMNVEV (reference sequence). Trimming removed 6 bases from V and 5 bases from J, with 16 bases in between.

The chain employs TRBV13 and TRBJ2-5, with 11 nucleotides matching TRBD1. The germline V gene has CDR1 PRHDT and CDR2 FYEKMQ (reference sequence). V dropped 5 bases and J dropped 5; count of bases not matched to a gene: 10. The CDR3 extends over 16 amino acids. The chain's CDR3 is CASSLVAGQGAETQYF. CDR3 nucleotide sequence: TGTGCCAGCAGCCTAGTGGCTGGACAGGGGGCTGAGACCCAGTACTTC.

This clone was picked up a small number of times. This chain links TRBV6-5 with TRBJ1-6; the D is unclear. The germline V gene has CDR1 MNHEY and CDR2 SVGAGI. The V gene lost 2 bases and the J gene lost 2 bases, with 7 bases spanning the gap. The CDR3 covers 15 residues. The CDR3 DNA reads TGTGCCAGCAGTTACGGCAGGCCCTATAATTCACCCCTCCACTTT. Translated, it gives CASSYGRPYNSPLHF.

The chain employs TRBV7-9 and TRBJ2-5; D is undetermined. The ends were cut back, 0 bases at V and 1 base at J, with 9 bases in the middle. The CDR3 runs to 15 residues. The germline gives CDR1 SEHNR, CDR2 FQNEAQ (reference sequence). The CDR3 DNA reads TGTGCCAGCAGCTTAGCCGGCAGCATCCAAGAGACCCAGTACTTC. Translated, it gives CASSLAGSIQETQYF.

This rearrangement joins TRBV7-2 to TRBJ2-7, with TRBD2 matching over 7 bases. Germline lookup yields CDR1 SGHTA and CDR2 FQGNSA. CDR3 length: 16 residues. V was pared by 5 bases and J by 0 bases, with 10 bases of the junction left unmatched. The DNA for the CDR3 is TGTGCCAGCAGCCAGGGAGGGACTTCCAGCTCCTACGAGCAGTACTTC. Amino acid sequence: CASSQGGTSSSYEQYF.